The clone carrying this T cell receptor (beta chain) is a singleton in its sample. This sample was taken from a study of shared clonotypes between healthy human individuals. TCRdb's table, derived via immunoSEQ multiplex PCR, lists solely in-frame clones and lacks some. The data hold some 2,500,000 clones, with approximately 93% observed a single time. The sequenced sample was naive CD4+ T cells from PBMCs. Subset specified: CD45RA+ positively selected. The source is a man aged 18 to 29 in good health. Some clones in this sample may be carry-over from other donors' samples.

The CDR3 sequence: CASSLILGGHQKNIQYF. CDR3 nucleotide sequence: TGTGCCAGCAGTTTAATTTTAGGGGGCCATCAGAAGAACATTCAGTACTTC. This chain uses TRBV28 with TRBJ2-4, with 7 bases that match TRBD1. V was pared by 2 bases and J by 7 bases, with 14 bases of the junction left unmatched. CDR1 is MDHEN, CDR2 SYDVKM, per germline. The CDR3 is 17 amino acids. The full variable domain, rest sourced from reference TRBV28 and TRBJ2-4, is DVKVTQSSRYLVKRTGEKVFLECVQDMDHENMFWYRQDPGLGLRLIYFSYDVKMKEKGDIPEGYSVSREKKERFSLILESASTNQTSMYLCASSLILGGHQKNIQYFGAGTRLSVL.